This TCR beta chain came from a study of blood T cell repertoires in COVID-19. As for the study in general: Acute and convalescent COVID-19 specimens originated in the United States, Italy and Spain.

Authors' methods: Reference gene primer amplification in the assay estimated nucleated cell counts. Clones were read by immunoSEQ multiplex PCR, and TCRdb kept only the in-frame ones, dropping some. V and J calls and clone size are given by that table; D and trimming were obtained from the DNA. Of about 140,000 clones detected, about 70% appear once; the ten largest clones hold around 12%. Trimming left V 3 bases short and J 1 base short, with 16 bases between. In germline, CDR1 is LNHDA, CDR2 SQIVND (reference sequence). CDR3 length equals 17 residues. The V call is TRBV19, the J call TRBJ1-5, with D perhaps matching TRBD1 (5 bases). Sequencing was carried out using peripheral blood. The receptor was derived from a man at least 80 years old with acute or convalescent COVID-19. The CDR3 here is CASSIISGGGSNQPQHF. DNA of the CDR3: TGTGCCAGTAGTATCATTTCTGGGGGGGGAAGCAATCAGCCCCAGCATTTT.